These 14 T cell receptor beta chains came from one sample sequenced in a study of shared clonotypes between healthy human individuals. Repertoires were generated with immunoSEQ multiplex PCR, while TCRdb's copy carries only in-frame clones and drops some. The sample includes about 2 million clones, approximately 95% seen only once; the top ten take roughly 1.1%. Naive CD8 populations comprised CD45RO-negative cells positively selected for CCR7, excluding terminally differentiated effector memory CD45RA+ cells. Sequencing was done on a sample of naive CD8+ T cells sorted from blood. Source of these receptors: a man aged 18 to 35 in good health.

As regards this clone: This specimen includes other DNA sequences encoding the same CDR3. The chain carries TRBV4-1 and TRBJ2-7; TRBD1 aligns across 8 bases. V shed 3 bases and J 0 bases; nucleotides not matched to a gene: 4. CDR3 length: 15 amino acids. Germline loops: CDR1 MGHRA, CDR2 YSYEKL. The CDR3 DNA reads TGCGCCAGCAGCCAGGGGACAGGCCTCTCCTACGAGCAGTACTTC. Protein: CASSQGTGLSYEQYF.

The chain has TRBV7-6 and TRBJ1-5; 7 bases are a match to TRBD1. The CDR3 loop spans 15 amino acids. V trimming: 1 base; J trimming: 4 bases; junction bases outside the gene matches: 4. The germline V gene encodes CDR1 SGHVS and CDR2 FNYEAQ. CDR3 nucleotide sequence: TGTGCCAGCAGCTTAGATGGGACAGTTAATCAGCCCCAGCATTTT. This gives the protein CASSLDGTVNQPQHF. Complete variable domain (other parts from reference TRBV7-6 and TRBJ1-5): GAGVSQSPRYKVTKRGQDVALRCDPISGHVSLYWYRQALGQGPEFLTYFNYEAQQDKSGLPNDRFSAERPEGSISTLTIQRTEQRDSAMYRCASSLDGTVNQPQHFGDGTRLSIL.

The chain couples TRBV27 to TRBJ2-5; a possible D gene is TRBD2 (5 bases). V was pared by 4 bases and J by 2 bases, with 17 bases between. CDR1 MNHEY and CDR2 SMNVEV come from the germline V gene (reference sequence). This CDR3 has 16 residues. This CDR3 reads CASSSREPSLQETQYF. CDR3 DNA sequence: TGTGCCAGCAGTTCTCGGGAACCGAGTCTTCAAGAGACCCAGTACTTC.

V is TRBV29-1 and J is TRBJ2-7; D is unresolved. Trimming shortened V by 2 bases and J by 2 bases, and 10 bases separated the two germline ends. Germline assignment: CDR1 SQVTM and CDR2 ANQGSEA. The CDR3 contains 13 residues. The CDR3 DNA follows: TGCAGCGTTGAAATCGGTATGACCTACGAGCAGTACTTC. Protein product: CSVEIGMTYEQYF.

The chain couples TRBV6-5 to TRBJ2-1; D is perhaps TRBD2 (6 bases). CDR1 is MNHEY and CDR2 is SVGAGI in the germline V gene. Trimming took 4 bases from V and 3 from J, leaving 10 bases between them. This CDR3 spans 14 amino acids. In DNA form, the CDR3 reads TGTGCCAGCAGTTCCTACGGGGGCTACAATGAGCAGTTCTTC. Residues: CASSSYGGYNEQFF.

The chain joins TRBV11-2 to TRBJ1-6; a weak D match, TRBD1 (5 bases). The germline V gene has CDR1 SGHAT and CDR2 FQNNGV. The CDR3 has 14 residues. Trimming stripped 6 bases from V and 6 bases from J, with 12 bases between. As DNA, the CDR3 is TGTGCCAGCAGTCAAGGGGTGGGTAATTCACCCCTCCACTTT. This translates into CASSQGVGNSPLHF.

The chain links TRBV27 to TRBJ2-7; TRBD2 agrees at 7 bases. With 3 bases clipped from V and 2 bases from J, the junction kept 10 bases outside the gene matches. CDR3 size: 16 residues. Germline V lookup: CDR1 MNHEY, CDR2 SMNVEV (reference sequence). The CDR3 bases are TGTGCCAGCAGTTTCCAACCCGGGACTACAACCTACGAGCAGTACTTC. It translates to CASSFQPGTTTYEQYF.

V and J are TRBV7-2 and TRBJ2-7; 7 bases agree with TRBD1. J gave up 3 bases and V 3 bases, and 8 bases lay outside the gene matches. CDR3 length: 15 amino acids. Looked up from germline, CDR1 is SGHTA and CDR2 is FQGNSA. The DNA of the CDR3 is TGTGCCAGCAGCTTCGGGCCGGACAGGAGCTACGAGCAGTACTTC. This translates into CASSFGPDRSYEQYF.

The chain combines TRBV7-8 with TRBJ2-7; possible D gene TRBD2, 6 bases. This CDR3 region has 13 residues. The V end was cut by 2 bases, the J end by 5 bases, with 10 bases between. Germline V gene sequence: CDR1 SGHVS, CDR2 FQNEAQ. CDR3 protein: CASSLLTGDEQYF. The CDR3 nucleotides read TGTGCCAGCAGCTTATTGACGGGGGACGAGCAGTACTTC.

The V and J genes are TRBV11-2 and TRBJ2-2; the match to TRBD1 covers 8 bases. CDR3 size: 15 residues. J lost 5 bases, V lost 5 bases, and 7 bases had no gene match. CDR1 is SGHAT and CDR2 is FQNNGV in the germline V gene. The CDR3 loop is CASSPWTGSTGELFF. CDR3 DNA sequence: TGTGCCAGCAGCCCTTGGACAGGGTCTACCGGGGAGCTGTTTTTT.

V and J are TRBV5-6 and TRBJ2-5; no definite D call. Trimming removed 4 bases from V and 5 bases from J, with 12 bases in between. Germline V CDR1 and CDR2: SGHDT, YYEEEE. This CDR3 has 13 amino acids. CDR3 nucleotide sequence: TGTGCCAGCAGCGACGGGTCAGCGGAGACCCAGTACTTC. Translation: CASSDGSAETQYF.

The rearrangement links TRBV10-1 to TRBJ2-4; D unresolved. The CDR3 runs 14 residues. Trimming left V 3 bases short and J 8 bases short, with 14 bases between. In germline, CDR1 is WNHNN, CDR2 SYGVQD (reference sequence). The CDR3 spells CASSDSTNEDIQYF. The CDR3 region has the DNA TGCGCCAGCAGTGACTCGACCAACGAGGACATTCAGTACTTC.

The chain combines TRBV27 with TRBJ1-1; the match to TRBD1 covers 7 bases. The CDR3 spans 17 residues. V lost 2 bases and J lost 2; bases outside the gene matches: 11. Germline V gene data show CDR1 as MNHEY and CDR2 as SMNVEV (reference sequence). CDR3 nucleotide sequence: TGTGCCAGCAGTTTAGGCCCCGGGGACAGTCTAAACACTGAAGCTTTCTTT. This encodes CASSLGPGDSLNTEAFF.

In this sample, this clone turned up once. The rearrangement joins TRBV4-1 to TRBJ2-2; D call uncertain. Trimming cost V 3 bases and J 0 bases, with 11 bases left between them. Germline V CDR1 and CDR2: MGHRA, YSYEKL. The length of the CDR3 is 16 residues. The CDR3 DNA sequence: TGCGCCAGCAGCCACCCGAGGCAGACGAACACCGGGGAGCTGTTTTTT. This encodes CASSHPRQTNTGELFF.